This T cell receptor beta chain was sequenced during a study of blood T cell repertoires in COVID-19. Turning to the study itself: COVID-19 samples, acute and convalescent, were from the United States, Italy and Spain. T cells, B-cell-depleted T cells, or PBMCs supplied cDNA or gDNA.

V lost 1 base and J lost 6, with 6 bases in between. Germline assignment: CDR1 MNHEY and CDR2 SMNVEV (reference sequence). The CDR3 is 13 residues long. Recovered status in Cohort 3 required two negative PCRs, clearance, or symptom resolution. The authors' processing: Reference gene primer amplification gave nucleated cell count estimates. Sequencing was performed with immunoSEQ multiplex PCR; in TCRdb, only in-frame clones are kept and a portion is missing. That table supplies the V and J calls and clone size; D and trimming were determined from the DNA. Of roughly 200,000 clones in the sample, over 80% are singletons; the top ten hold 1.2%.

The origin of this receptor is a man aged 25 to 40 who had recovered from COVID-19. The chain couples TRBV27 to TRBJ2-2; a possible D gene is TRBD1 (5 bases). Sequenced sample: PBMCs or T cells enriched from blood (not recorded which). DNA of the CDR3: TGTGCCAGCAGTTTATTAGGGGCCGGGGAGCTGTTTTTT. Its protein is CASSLLGAGELFF.